These 5 T cell receptor beta chains originate from one sample sequenced in a study of T cell responses to AZD1222 COVID-19 vaccine (dated by TCRdb to about 2021). The time point label, as the study defines it: about 28 days (+/-7) after the second vaccine dose. Libraries were prepared through the immunoSEQ multiplex PCR assay. TCRdb carries this immuneACCESS record with in-frame sequences only. Its versions omit some clonotypes, under half of them owing to an unresolved V gene in the studies checked, with the rest unexplained. Within this sample are over 110,000 clones, with 90% of them counted one time only. The ten biggest clones cover approximately 1.6% of the sample. The sample consisted of peripheral blood, taken 28 days after the second AZD1222 dose. These receptors were collected from an adult who received the AZD1222 COVID-19 vaccine.

This chain joins TRBV7-9 and TRBJ1-2; 8 nucleotides line up with TRBD1. This CDR3 comprises 15 residues. J was trimmed by 1 base and V by 5 bases; bases with no gene match: 6. The V gene's germline CDR1 is SEHNR and CDR2 FQNEAQ (reference sequence). The chain's CDR3 is CASSLGTGVNYGYTF. In DNA form, the CDR3 reads TGTGCCAGCAGCCTCGGGACAGGCGTTAACTATGGCTACACCTTC.

J is TRBJ1-2 and V is TRBV3-1 (or the pseudogene TRBV3-2); D is unclear. The CDR3 sequence is 16 residues long. The V and J ends lost 1 base and 8 bases respectively, with 20 bases between them. CDR1 LGHDT and CDR2 YNNKEL come from the germline V gene (reference sequence). The chain's CDR3 is CASSQGGPENRGGYTF. DNA of the CDR3: TGTGCCAGCAGCCAAGGGGGTCCGGAAAACCGAGGGGGCTACACCTTC.

This chain connects TRBV7-8 to TRBJ1-1, with 8 bases fitting TRBD1. V shed 5 bases, J shed 3 bases, and the junction held 8 bases outside the gene matches. The CDR3 consists of 15 residues. From germline, CDR1 is SGHVS and CDR2 FQNEAQ. In nucleotides, the CDR3 is TGTGCCAGCAGCCCTAGCAGGGGGCTTTACACTGAAGCTTTCTTT. This codes for CASSPSRGLYTEAFF.

This rearrangement joins TRBV6-6 to TRBJ1-1; a possible D gene is TRBD1 (6 bases). The germline V and J ends were trimmed by 6 bases and 0 bases, with 17 bases remaining between them. CDR1 is MNHNY and CDR2 is SVGAGI in the germline V gene (reference sequence). The CDR3 runs to 16 residues. CDR3 nucleotides: TGTGCCAGCAGCAAACAGACAGGCCGCATGAACACTGAAGCTTTCTTT. The encoded protein is CASSKQTGRMNTEAFF.

The sample holds one count of this clone. The chain links TRBV6-5 to TRBJ1-2, with D maybe TRBD1 (5 bases). Germline assignment: CDR1 MNHEY and CDR2 SVGAGI. Between the trimmed V and J ends, which lost 1 base and 8 bases, there was a span of 14 bases. The length of the CDR3 is 14 residues. The chain's CDR3 is CASSYWGREAGYTF. The CDR3 DNA sequence: TGTGCCAGCAGTTACTGGGGCAGGGAGGCCGGCTACACCTTC.